What follows are 15 T cell receptor beta chains derived from one specimen sequenced in a study of blood T cells in healthy people across ages. A second about 7 to 12 cycle PCR used barcoded and J-beta primers. TCRdb passed the 5' RACE reads through MiXCR, listing each CDR3 protein once. Among about 900,000 distinct CDR3 sequences listed, 48% were seen once. The material sequenced was blood. Source of these receptors: a man aged 25-45 years in good health.

This clonotype was detected many times. The chain joins TRBV27 to TRBJ2-7; D possibly corresponds to TRBD2 (5 bases). Per germline, CDR1 MNHEY and CDR2 SMNVEV (reference sequence). The CDR3 spans 17 residues. Trimming stripped 1 base from V and 1 base from J, with 17 bases between. CDR3 in DNA: TGTGCCAGCAGTTTATTTGGGTATGAGGGCTTATCCTACGAGCAGTACTTC. It translates to CASSLFGYEGLSYEQYF.

The chain links TRBV27 to TRBJ2-7, with TRBD1 matching 10 bases. The V segment lost 5 bases and the J segment 0 bases; nucleotides outside the gene matches: 1. Germline CDR1 is MNHEY and CDR2 is SMNVEV (reference sequence). This CDR3 region has 14 residues. CDR3 protein: CASSGTGVSYEQYF. In DNA, the CDR3 is TGTGCCAGCAGTGGGACAGGGGTCTCCTACGAGCAGTACTTC.

The J gene is TRBJ1-1, the V gene TRBV28; no reliable D call. Per germline, CDR1 MDHEN and CDR2 SYDVKM. The CDR3 totals 14 residues. V was shortened by 5 bases and J by 0 bases, with 10 bases between the two germline ends. The CDR3 DNA reads TGTGCCAGCAGTGCAGGCAGCCTGAACACTGAAGCTTTCTTT. Translation: CASSAGSLNTEAFF.

This clonotype was counted many times. This rearrangement joins TRBV10-2 to TRBJ2-3; TRBD2 agrees at 11 bases. Germline values: CDR1 WSHSY, CDR2 SAAADI. CDR3 length: 16 residues. Losses at the gene ends were 5 bases for V and 2 bases for J; bases not matched to a gene: 6. The CDR3 DNA follows: TGCGCCAGCAGTACCGGGACTAGCGGTCTCACAGATACGCAGTATTTT. The encoded protein is CASSTGTSGLTDTQYF.

The chain links TRBV20-1 to TRBJ2-5; TRBD1 matches at 7 bases. The germline V gene encodes CDR1 DFQATT and CDR2 SNEGSKA (reference sequence). Germline trimming cut 0 bases from V and 5 bases from J; bases unmatched to any gene: 3. The CDR3 is 13 amino acids. The CDR3 DNA sequence: TGCAGTGCTAGAGAGGCCAGGGGGGAGACCCAGTACTTC. This translates into CSAREARGETQYF.

The V call is TRBV28, the J call TRBJ1-5, with 9 nucleotides matching TRBD1. Looked up from germline, CDR1 is MDHEN and CDR2 is SYDVKM. The trim removed 3 bases at V and 9 bases at J, leaving 9 bases unmatched. The CDR3 consists of 15 residues. The CDR3 spells CASSLAGTGSRPQHF. In nucleotides, the CDR3 is TGTGCCAGCAGTTTGGCAGGGACAGGGAGCAGGCCCCAGCATTTT.

This chain connects TRBV7-9 to TRBJ2-1, with 8 bases fitting TRBD2. V gave up 1 base and J gave up 15 bases; unmatched junction bases: 8. This CDR3 spans 13 amino acids. CDR1 and CDR2 (germline): SEHNR, FQNEAQ (reference sequence). This CDR3 reads CASSLEFGGALFF. The CDR3 coding sequence is TGTGCCAGCAGCTTAGAATTCGGGGGGGCCTTGTTCTTC.

V is TRBV6-1 and J is TRBJ1-4, with 9 bases aligning to TRBD1. Losses at the gene ends were 4 bases for V and 8 bases for J; bases not matched to a gene: 17. The CDR3 length is 18 residues. Germline values: CDR1 MNHNS, CDR2 SASEGT. For the CDR3, the DNA is TGTGCCAGCAGTGCCCGGGCTTTACAGGGGGCGGGGAACGAAAAACTGTTTTTT. Encoded protein: CASSARALQGAGNEKLFF.

This clonotype was counted between two and nine times. CDR3 residues: CSVEGRTGWTDTQYF. The CDR3 DNA is TGCAGCGTTGAAGGGAGAACAGGGTGGACAGATACGCAGTATTTT. The V call is TRBV29-1, the J call TRBJ2-3; possibly TRBD1 for D (6 bases). Looked up from germline, CDR1 is SQVTM and CDR2 is ANQGSEA. V gave up 1 base and J gave up 3 bases, with 14 bases separating them. This CDR3 has 15 residues.

This clonotype was seen at least ten times. The V and J genes are TRBV2 and TRBJ2-7; D unresolved. The CDR3 sequence is 11 residues long. V lost 8 bases to trimming and J lost 2 bases, with 7 bases between them. Germline V gene data show CDR1 as SNHLY and CDR2 as FYNNEI. CDR3 bases: TGTGCCAGCCGGCAGACCTACGAGCAGTACTTC. Protein: CASRQTYEQYF.

The chain combines TRBV20-1 with TRBJ2-7; D possibly uses TRBD1 or TRBD2 (5 bases each). V was cut by 6 bases and J by 3 bases, with 18 bases left in between. Germline V gene sequence: CDR1 DFQATT, CDR2 SNEGSKA (reference sequence). The length of the CDR3 is 14 residues. CDR3 sequence: CSAEGEGSLYEQYF. As DNA, the CDR3 is TGCAGTGCAGAGGGAGAGGGGAGCCTCTACGAGCAGTACTTC.

The rearrangement uses TRBV3-1 and TRBJ2-1; D gene uncertain. Between the trimmed V and J ends, which lost 1 base and 4 bases, there was a span of 11 bases. The CDR3 is 15 residues long. The germline CDR1 and CDR2 sequences are LGHDT and YNNKEL (reference sequence). This CDR3 reads CASSQGPVVYNEQFF. The CDR3 DNA is TGTGCCAGCAGCCAAGGACCTGTAGTATACAATGAGCAGTTCTTC.

This clonotype was found a few times. The rearrangement uses TRBV7-2 and TRBJ2-1; TRBD1 agrees at 10 bases. V was clipped by 1 base and J by 6 bases; unmatched bases: 3. The CDR3 sequence is 15 residues long. Germline V gives CDR1 SGHTA, CDR2 FQGNSA. The CDR3 loop reads CASSLGGQGPNEQFF. The CDR3 DNA reads as TGTGCCAGCAGCTTAGGGGGACAGGGGCCCAATGAGCAGTTCTTC.

The chain has TRBV9 and TRBJ2-5, with 7 bases aligning to TRBD1. Trimming removed 0 bases from V and 2 bases from J; junction bases left unmatched: 4. Germline-derived CDR1 and CDR2 are SGDLS and YYNGEE. There are 15 residues in the CDR3. The CDR3 spells CASSVGKDRQETQYF. Here the CDR3 DNA reads TGTGCCAGCAGCGTAGGGAAGGACAGGCAAGAGACCCAGTACTTC.

The CDR3 bases are TGTGCCAGCAGTTCATGGGCCGGGACAGGGAAAGTGCAGTTCTTC. Translating it yields CASSSWAGTGKVQFF. The chain links TRBV27 to TRBJ2-1; 9 bases fit TRBD1. This CDR3 spans 15 amino acids. Looked up from germline, CDR1 is MNHEY and CDR2 is SMNVEV (reference sequence). J lost 12 bases, V lost 4 bases, and 13 bases had no gene match.